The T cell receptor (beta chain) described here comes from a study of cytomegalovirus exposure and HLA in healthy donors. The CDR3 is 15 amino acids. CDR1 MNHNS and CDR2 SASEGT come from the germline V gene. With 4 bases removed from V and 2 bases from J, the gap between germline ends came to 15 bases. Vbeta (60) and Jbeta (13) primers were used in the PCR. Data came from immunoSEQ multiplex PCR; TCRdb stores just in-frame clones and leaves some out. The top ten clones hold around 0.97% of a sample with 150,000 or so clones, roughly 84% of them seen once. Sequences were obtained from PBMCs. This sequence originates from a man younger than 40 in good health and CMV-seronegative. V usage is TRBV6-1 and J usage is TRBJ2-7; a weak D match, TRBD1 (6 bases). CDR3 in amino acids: CASSGQDLPTYEQYF. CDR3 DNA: TGTGCCAGCAGTGGACAGGACCTACCTACCTACGAGCAGTACTTC.